The 17 T cell receptor beta chains in this list originate from one sample, sequenced in a study of cytomegalovirus exposure and HLA in healthy donors. The assay was immunoSEQ multiplex PCR, and TCRdb's table has in-frame clones only and misses some. The sample holds about 49,000 clones, 92% seen once. The sequenced material came from PBMCs. The receptors come from a man younger than 35 in good health and CMV-seronegative.

The chain joins TRBV2 to TRBJ1-1, with 7 bases matching TRBD1. Trimming took 7 bases from V and 0 from J; bases not matched to a gene: 5. Germline V gene data show CDR1 as SNHLY and CDR2 as FYNNEI. This CDR3 contains 14 residues. CDR3 amino acids: CASTQGGMNTEAFF. The CDR3 DNA is TGTGCCAGCACCCAGGGGGGAATGAACACTGAAGCTTTCTTT.

The chain combines TRBV5-1 with TRBJ2-5; tentatively, D is TRBD2 (5 bases). The CDR3 sequence is 13 residues long. Germline V CDR1 and CDR2: SGHRS, YFSETQ. Trimming took off 2 bases at V and 1 base at J, with 6 bases between the two ends. This CDR3 is CASSFGVQETQYF. CDR3 nucleotides: TGCGCCAGCAGCTTCGGGGTCCAAGAGACCCAGTACTTC.

The gene calls are TRBV5-1 and TRBJ2-1, with 10 positions matching TRBD2. CDR1 is SGHRS and CDR2 is YFSETQ in the germline V gene. V gave up 0 bases and J gave up 4 bases; unmatched junction bases: 1. The CDR3 is 15 amino acids. The DNA for the CDR3 is TGCGCCAGCAGCTTGGGGACTAGCGGATACAATGAGCAGTTCTTC. This codes for CASSLGTSGYNEQFF.

The rearrangement uses TRBV2 and TRBJ2-3; D ambiguous. Per germline, CDR1 SNHLY and CDR2 FYNNEI. This CDR3 has 10 amino acids. Trimming stripped 7 bases from V and 9 bases from J, with 8 bases between. The CDR3 loop is CASILGTQYF. In nucleotides, the CDR3 is TGTGCCAGCATCCTGGGCACGCAGTATTTT.

The chain is built from TRBV5-6 and TRBJ2-5; TRBD1 aligns across 7 bases. CDR3 length: 17 amino acids. Germline loops: CDR1 SGHDT, CDR2 YYEEEE. V shed 0 bases and J 4 bases; nucleotides not matched to a gene: 12. The CDR3 DNA reads as TGTGCCAGCAGCTTGGCCGGTCAGGGGGTTGCGAGAGAGACCCAGTACTTC. Encoded protein: CASSLAGQGVARETQYF.

The V and J genes are TRBV7-8 and TRBJ2-7; no clear D. The CDR3 extends over 12 amino acids. The ends were cut back, 5 bases at V and 0 bases at J, with 5 bases in the middle. Germline V gives CDR1 SGHVS, CDR2 FQNEAQ. The CDR3 here is CASSLSSYEQYF. The DNA for the CDR3 is TGTGCCAGCAGCCTATCCTCCTACGAGCAGTACTTC.

The V and J genes are TRBV10-3 and TRBJ2-3; no firm D call. CDR3 length equals 11 residues. Per the germline V gene, CDR1 is ENHRY and CDR2 is SYGVKD. Trimming cost V 11 bases and J 4 bases, with 10 bases left between them. Here the CDR3 reads CASRQADTQYF. In DNA form, the CDR3 reads TGTGCCTCCCGTCAGGCAGATACGCAGTATTTT.

This chain joins TRBV4-3 and TRBJ2-7; 14 nucleotides match TRBD2. The V gene end was trimmed by 4 bases and the J gene end by 3 bases; junction bases not matched to a gene: 11. The CDR3 is 18 residues long. Germline V lookup: CDR1 LGHNA, CDR2 YSLEER. In DNA, the CDR3 is TGCGCCAGCAGCCCCCCGGGACTAGCGGGAGTTAACGGCTACGAGCAGTACTTC. Its protein product is CASSPPGLAGVNGYEQYF.

This chain connects TRBV11-3 to TRBJ2-2; tentative D call: TRBD1 (5 bases). V was shortened by 5 bases and J by 5 bases, with 6 bases between the two germline ends. Germline V gene data show CDR1 as SGHNT and CDR2 as YENEEA. The CDR3 extends over 12 amino acids. The CDR3 sequence: CASSPGTGELFF. Written as DNA, the CDR3 is TGTGCCAGCAGCCCAGGGACCGGGGAGCTGTTTTTT.

V is TRBV7-2 and J is TRBJ2-3; 11 bases align to TRBD2. The CDR3 runs 15 residues. The V gene's germline CDR1 is SGHTA and CDR2 FQGNSA. V lost 7 bases, J lost 3 bases, and 6 bases stayed unmatched. The CDR3 is CASTLAGGGTDTQYF. The DNA of the CDR3 is TGTGCCAGCACCCTAGCGGGAGGCGGGACAGATACGCAGTATTTT.

The rearrangement links TRBV6-1 to TRBJ2-7; 7 nucleotides line up with TRBD1. The trim removed 4 bases at V and 3 bases at J, leaving 6 bases unmatched. This CDR3 contains 14 residues. CDR1 MNHNS and CDR2 SASEGT come from the germline V gene. The CDR3 bases are TGTGCCAGCAGTGCCTACGGGACAGACTACGAGCAGTACTTC. Protein sequence: CASSAYGTDYEQYF.

The rearrangement links TRBV7-9 to TRBJ1-5; D gene uncertain. V was trimmed by 0 bases and J by 5 bases, leaving 14 bases between them. This CDR3 has 16 residues. The germline gives CDR1 SEHNR, CDR2 FQNEAQ (reference sequence). CDR3 nucleotide sequence: TGTGCCAGCAGCTTAGCGCTCGCGGGTGGGGATCAGCCCCAGCATTTT. It yields the protein CASSLALAGGDQPQHF. The full variable domain, rest sourced from reference TRBV7-9 and TRBJ1-5, is DTGVSQNPRHKITKRGQNVTFRCDPISEHNRLYWYRQTLGQGPEFLTYFQNEAQLEKSRLLSDRFSAERPKGSFSTLEIQRTEQGDSAMYLCASSLALAGGDQPQHFGDGTRLSIL.

CDR3 bases: TGTGCCAGCAGCCCCAGCGGTTCTAGGTTGGGCAATGAGCAGTTCTTC. Translation: CASSPSGSRLGNEQFF. This chain joins TRBV7-9 and TRBJ2-1, with a weak D call TRBD2 (5 bases). Trimming removed 5 bases from V and 6 bases from J, with 20 bases in between. Germline CDR1 and CDR2: SEHNR and FQNEAQ (reference sequence). This CDR3 comprises 16 residues.

This chain connects TRBV4-2 to TRBJ1-2; 10 nucleotides match TRBD1. Germline trimming cut 0 bases from V and 7 bases from J; bases unmatched to any gene: 5. The CDR3 runs 15 residues. Per the germline V gene, CDR1 is LGHNA and CDR2 is YNFKEQ. The CDR3 protein is CASSQEVGQGFGYTF. In nucleotides, the CDR3 is TGTGCCAGCAGCCAAGAGGTGGGACAGGGGTTTGGCTACACCTTC.

In DNA form, the CDR3 reads TGTGCCAGTAGTCAGGGAGGCTACGAGCAGTACTTC. It is translated as CASSQGGYEQYF. V and J are TRBV2 and TRBJ2-7; D perhaps matches TRBD2 (6 bases). From germline, CDR1 is SNHLY and CDR2 FYNNEI. The CDR3 extends over 12 amino acids. V shed 9 bases and J shed 3 bases, with 12 bases lying between them.

The chain employs TRBV30 and TRBJ2-3; 7 bases match TRBD2. V was clipped by 0 bases and J by 0 bases; unmatched bases: 6. This CDR3 comprises 16 residues. Germline V lookup: CDR1 GTSNPN, CDR2 SVGIG (reference sequence). The CDR3 sequence is CAWSVGLAESTDTQYF. CDR3 DNA sequence: TGTGCCTGGAGTGTTGGCCTAGCGGAGAGCACAGATACGCAGTATTTT. The variable domain in full, completed from reference TRBV30 and TRBJ2-3, reads SQTIHQWPATLVQPVGSPLSLECTVEGTSNPNLYWYRQAAGRGLQLLFYSVGIGQISSEVPQNLSASRPQDRQFILSSKKLLLSDSGFYLCAWSVGLAESTDTQYFGPGTRLTVL.

The chain recombines TRBV4-2 with TRBJ2-2, with 7 bases fitting TRBD2. Germline assignment: CDR1 LGHNA and CDR2 YNFKEQ. The V gene end was trimmed by 1 base and the J gene end by 4 bases; junction bases not matched to a gene: 6. The CDR3 sequence is 16 residues long. The CDR3 spells CASSQGGRAGTGELFF. Here the CDR3 DNA reads TGTGCCAGCAGCCAAGGCGGGAGAGCGGGCACCGGGGAGCTGTTTTTT.